This T cell receptor beta chain was observed in a study of cytomegalovirus exposure and HLA in healthy donors. Deletions cut 1 base from V and 5 bases from J, with 9 bases between. This CDR3 has 13 residues. Germline CDR1 SGHRS, CDR2 YFSETQ. This clone showed up just once. Researchers ran the PCR with 60 Vbeta and 13 Jbeta primers. Using immunoSEQ multiplex PCR, the repertoire was profiled, and TCRdb retains in-frame clones only, with some absent. The sample comprises some 140,000 clones, 65% to 70% of which are singletons, and about 1.5% rests with the top ten. The chain uses TRBV5-1 and TRBJ2-5, with a possible D match to TRBD2 (6 bases). This clonotype was sampled from a human donor in good health. Sample: PBMCs. CDR3 coding DNA: TGCGCCAGCAGCTTGTCGGGGGAGGAGACCCAGTACTTC. Amino acid sequence: CASSLSGEETQYF.